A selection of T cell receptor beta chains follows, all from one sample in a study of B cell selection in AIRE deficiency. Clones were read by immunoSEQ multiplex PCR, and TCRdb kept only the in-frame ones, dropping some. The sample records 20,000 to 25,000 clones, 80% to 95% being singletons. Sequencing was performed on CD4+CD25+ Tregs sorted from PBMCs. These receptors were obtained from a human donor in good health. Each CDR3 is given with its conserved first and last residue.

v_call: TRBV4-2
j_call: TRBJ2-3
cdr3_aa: CASSQAGTSGSPDTQYF

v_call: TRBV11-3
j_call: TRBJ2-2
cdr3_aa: CASSLVGTGELFF

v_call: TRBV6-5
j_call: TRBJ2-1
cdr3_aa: CASSLTSGGPHEQFF

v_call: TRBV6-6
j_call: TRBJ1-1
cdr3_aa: CASSRTNTEAFF

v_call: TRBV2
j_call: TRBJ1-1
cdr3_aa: CASSGLGQGGTEAFF

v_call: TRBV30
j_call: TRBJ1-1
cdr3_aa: CAWNRQGQRLTGSVTEAFF

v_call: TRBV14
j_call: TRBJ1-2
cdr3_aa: CASSQVLAGLSGYTF

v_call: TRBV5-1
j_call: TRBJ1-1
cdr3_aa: CASSLGGDTEAFF

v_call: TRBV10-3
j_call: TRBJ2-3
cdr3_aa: CAISESRSRGYSDTQYF

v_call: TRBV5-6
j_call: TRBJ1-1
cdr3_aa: CASSLQGWTEAFF

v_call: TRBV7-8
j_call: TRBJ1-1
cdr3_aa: CASSRGHQNTEAFF

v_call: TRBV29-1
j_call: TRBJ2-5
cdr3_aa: CSVVGGGETQYF

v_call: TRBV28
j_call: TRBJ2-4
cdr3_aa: CASAGTLGITKNIQYF

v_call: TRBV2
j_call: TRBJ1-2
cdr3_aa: CANAGGGQRKYGYTF

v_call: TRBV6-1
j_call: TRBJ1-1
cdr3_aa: CASSYRAEAFF

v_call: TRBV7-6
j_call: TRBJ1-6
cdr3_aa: CASSLASGTEFSPLHF

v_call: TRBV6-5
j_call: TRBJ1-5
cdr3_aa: CASSNQGTQPQHF

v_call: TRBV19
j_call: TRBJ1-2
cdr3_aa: CASSTPRGKGGYTF

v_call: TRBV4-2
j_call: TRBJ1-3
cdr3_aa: CASSQDEGGNTIYF

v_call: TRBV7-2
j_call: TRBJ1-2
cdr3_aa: CASSHRGNLGYTF

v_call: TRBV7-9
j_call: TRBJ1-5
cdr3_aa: CASSRQGQPQHF

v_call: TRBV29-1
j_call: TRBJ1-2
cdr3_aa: CSVDFPGQRGYTF

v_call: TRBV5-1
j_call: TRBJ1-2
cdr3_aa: CASSLGGTVYGYTF

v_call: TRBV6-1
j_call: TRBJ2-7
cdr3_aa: CASSRTGNYEQYF

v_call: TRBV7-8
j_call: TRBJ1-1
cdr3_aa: CASIATGRDIEAFF

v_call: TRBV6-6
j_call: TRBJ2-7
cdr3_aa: CASSPLSTGDEQYF

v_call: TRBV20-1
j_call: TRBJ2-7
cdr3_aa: CSARADDEQYF

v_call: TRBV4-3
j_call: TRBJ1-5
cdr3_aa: CASSQVGGNQPQHF

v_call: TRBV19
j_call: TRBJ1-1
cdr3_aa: CATKRQGDTEAFF

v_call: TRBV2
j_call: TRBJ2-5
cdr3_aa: CASRTDGGSGTQYF

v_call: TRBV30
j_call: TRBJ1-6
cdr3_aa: CAWNRGNNSPLHF

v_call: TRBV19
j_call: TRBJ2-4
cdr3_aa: CASSGGQGLIQYF

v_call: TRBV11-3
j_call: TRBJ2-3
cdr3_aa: CASSLGLGLADTQYF

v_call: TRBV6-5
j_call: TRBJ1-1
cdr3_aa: CASSQPKGEAFF

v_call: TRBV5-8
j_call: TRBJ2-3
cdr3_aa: CASSMDSTDTQYF

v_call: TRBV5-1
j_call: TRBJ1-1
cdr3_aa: CASSLGRGGKAFF